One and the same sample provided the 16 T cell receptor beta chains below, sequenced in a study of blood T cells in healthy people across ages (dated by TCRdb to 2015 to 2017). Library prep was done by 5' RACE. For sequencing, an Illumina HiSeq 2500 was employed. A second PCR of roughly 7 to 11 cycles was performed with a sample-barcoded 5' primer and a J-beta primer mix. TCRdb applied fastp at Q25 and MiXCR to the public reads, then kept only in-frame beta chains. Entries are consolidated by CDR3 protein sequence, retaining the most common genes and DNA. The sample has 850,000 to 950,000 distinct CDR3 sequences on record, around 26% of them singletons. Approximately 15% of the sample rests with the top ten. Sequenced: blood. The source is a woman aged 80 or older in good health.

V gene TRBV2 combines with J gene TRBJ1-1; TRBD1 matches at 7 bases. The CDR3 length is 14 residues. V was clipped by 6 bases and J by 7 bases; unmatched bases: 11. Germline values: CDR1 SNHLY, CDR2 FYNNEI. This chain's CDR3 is CASRETGMLVEAFF. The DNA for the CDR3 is TGTGCCAGCAGAGAGACAGGGATGCTGGTTGAAGCTTTCTTT.

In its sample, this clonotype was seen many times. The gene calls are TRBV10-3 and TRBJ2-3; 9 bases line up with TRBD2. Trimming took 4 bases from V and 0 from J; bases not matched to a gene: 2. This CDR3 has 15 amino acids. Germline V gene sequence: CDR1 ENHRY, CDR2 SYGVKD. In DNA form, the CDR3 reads TGTGCCATCAGTGGAGCGGGGGGAAGCACAGATACGCAGTATTTT. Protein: CAISGAGGSTDTQYF.

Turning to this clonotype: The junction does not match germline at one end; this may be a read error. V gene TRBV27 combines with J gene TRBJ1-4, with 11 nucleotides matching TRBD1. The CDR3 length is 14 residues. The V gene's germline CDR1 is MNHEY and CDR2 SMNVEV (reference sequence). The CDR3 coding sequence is TGTGCCAGCCCACCGGGACAGGGGGATGAAAAACGGTTTTTT. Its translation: CASPPGQGDEKRFF.

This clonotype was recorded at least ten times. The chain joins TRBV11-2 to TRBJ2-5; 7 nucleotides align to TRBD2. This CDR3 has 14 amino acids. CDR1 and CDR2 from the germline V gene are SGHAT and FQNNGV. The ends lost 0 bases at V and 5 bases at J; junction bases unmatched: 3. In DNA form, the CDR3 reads TGTGCCAGCAGCTTAGATCGGGGGGTGGAGACCCAGTACTTC. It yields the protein CASSLDRGVETQYF.

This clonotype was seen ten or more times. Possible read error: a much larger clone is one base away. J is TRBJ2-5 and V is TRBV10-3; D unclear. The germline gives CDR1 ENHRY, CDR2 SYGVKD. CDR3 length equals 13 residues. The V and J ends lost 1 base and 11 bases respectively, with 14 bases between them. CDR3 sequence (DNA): TGTGCCATCAGTGAGTTTAGAGACGGTGAGCAGTACTTC. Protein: CAISEFRDGEQYF.

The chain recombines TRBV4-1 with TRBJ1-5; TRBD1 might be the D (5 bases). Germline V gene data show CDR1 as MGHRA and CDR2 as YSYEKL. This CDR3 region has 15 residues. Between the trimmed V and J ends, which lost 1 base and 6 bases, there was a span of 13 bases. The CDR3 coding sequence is TGCGCCAGCAGCCAAGCACAAGGGACCCCTCAGCCCCAGCATTTT. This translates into CASSQAQGTPQPQHF.

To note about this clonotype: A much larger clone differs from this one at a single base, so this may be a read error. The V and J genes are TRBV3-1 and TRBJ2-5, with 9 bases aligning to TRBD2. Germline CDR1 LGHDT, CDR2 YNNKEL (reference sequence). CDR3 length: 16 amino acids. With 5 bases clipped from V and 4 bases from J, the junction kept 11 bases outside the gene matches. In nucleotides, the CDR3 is TGTGCCAGCAGCGTATTGCGGGGGGGTTTCCGAGAGACCCAGTACTTC. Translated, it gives CASSVLRGGFRETQYF.

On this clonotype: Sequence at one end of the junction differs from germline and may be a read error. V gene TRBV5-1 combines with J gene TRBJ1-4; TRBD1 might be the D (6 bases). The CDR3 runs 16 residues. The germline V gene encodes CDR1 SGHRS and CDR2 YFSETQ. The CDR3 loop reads CASSLAPGARGEKRFF. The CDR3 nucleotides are TGCGCCAGCAGCTTGGCTCCAGGGGCGAGGGGTGAAAAACGGTTTTTT.

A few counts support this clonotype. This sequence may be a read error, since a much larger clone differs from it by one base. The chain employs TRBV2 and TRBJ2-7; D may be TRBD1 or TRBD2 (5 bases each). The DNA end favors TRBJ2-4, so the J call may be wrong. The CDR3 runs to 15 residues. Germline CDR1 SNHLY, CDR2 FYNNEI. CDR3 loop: CASSDEGLAKSIQYF. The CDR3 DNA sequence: TGTGCCAGCAGTGACGAGGGGTTGGCCAAAAGCATTCAGTACTTC.

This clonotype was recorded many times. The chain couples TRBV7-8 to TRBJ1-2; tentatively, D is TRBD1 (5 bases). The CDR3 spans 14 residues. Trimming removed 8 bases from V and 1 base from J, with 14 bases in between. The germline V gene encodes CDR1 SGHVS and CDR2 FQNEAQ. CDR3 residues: CASGRQGSNYGYTF. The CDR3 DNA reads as TGTGCCAGCGGAAGGCAGGGAAGTAACTATGGCTACACCTTC.

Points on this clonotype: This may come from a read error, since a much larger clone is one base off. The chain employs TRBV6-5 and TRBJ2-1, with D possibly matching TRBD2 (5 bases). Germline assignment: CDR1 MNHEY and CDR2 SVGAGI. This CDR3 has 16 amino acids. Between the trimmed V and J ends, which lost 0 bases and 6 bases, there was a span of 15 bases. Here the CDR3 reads CASSYSRAAFLNEQFF. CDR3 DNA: TGTGCCAGCAGTTACTCGCGGGCAGCGTTCCTCAATGAGCAGTTCTTC.

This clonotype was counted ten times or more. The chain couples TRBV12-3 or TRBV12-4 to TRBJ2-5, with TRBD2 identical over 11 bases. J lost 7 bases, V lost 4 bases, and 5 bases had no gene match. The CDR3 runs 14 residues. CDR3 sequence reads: CASSSSGGPWTQYF. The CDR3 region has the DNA TGTGCCAGCAGTTCTAGCGGGGGGCCGTGGACCCAGTACTTC.

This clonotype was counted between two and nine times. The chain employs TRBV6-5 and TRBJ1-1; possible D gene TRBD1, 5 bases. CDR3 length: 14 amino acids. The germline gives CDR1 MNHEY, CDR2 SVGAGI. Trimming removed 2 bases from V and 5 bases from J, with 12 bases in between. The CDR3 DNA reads TGTGCCAGCAGTTACGGGGGATTGATGACTGAAGCTTTCTTT. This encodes CASSYGGLMTEAFF.

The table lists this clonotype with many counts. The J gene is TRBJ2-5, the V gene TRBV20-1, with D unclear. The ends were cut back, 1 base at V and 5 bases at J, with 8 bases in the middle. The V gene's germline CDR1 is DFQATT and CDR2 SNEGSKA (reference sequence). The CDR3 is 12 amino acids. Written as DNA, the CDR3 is TGCAGTGCTAGAGGGGTCGCCGAGACCCAGTACTTC. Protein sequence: CSARGVAETQYF.

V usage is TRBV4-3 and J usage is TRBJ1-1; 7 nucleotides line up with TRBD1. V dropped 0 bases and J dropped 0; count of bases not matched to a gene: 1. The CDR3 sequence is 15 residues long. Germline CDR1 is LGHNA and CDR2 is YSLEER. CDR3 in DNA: TGCGCCAGCAGCCAAGAACAGGGGATGAACACTGAAGCTTTCTTT. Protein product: CASSQEQGMNTEAFF.

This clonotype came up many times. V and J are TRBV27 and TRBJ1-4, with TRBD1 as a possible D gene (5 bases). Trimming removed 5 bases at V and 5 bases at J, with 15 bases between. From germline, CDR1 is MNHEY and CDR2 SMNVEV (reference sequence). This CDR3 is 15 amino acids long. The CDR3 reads CASSPPGTGNEKLFF. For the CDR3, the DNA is TGTGCCAGCAGTCCACCCGGGACGGGGAATGAAAAACTGTTTTTT.